This TCR beta chain was recovered during a study of human T cells and chemical hapten exposure. Looking at the study overall: Diphenylcyclopropenone doses were given weekly to the scalps of patients across the approximately 24-week study. Study-wide points: Counts of TCRs above 1 in 1000 frequency stayed unchanged with DPC sensitization.

As for this clonotype: The antigen is unknown.

CDR1 MNHEY and CDR2 SVGEGT come from the germline V gene. The CDR3 length is 15 residues. J gave up 4 bases and V 6 bases, and 9 bases lay outside the gene matches. Noted time point: pre-sensitization, week 0. The treatment denotes: therapeutic diphenylcyclopropenone sensitization with weekly scalp DPC. Blood draws came first, before each patch test. The authors extracted total RNA from unfractionated whole blood. TCRdb reprocessed the RACE reads via MiXCR and lists one record per CDR3 protein. The data contain more than 250,000 distinct CDR3 sequences, approximately 8% of them singletons. This sequence joins TRBV6-2 or TRBV6-3 and TRBJ2-5; 9 positions agree with TRBD2. The sequence derives from a man aged 18 to 29 with alopecia areata. Some clones in this sample may be carry-over from other donors' samples. The starting material was whole blood, obtained in connection with sensitization to the hapten diphenylcyclopropenone (DPC). The DNA for the CDR3 is TGTGCCAGCAGCTTTGGGACTAGCATTTCAGAGACCCAGTACTTC. This sequence encodes CASSFGTSISETQYF.